One sample yielded the 15 T cell receptor beta chains listed below, sequenced in a study of T cell responses to AZD1222 COVID-19 vaccine (dated by TCRdb to the early 2020s). Read against the paper, the sample's time point label means: baseline before first vaccination. Library prep was done by the immunoSEQ multiplex PCR assay. TCRdb carries this immuneACCESS record with in-frame sequences only. Its versions omit some clonotypes, under half of them owing to an unresolved V gene in the studies checked, with the rest unexplained. The sample table holds 150,000 to 200,000 clones, of which about 90% were seen once. Jointly, the top ten make up about 1.9% of the sample. The sequencing here drew on peripheral blood, taken on day 0 of AZD1222 vaccination. The receptors shown here come from an adult in good health.

The gene calls are TRBV9 and TRBJ2-5; possibly TRBD2 for D (6 bases). With 3 bases removed from V and 5 bases from J, the gap between germline ends came to 14 bases. This CDR3 comprises 14 residues. CDR1 is SGDLS, CDR2 YYNGEE, per germline. In DNA, the CDR3 is TGTGCCAGCAGCGCAGCCGGGACTTGGGAGACCCAGTACTTC. Its translation: CASSAAGTWETQYF.

V usage is TRBV5-1 and J usage is TRBJ2-2, with no clear D. Trimming cost V 2 bases and J 3 bases, with 11 bases left between them. CDR1 and CDR2 from the germline V gene are SGHRS and YFSETQ. The CDR3 is 15 residues long. CDR3 region: CASSFTGIDTGELFF. CDR3 nucleotides: TGCGCCAGCAGCTTTACGGGTATAGACACCGGGGAGCTGTTTTTT.

The chain uses TRBV12-3 or TRBV12-4 and TRBJ1-1, with D possibly matching TRBD1 (6 bases). V was shortened by 5 bases and J by 8 bases, with 15 bases between the two germline ends. The CDR3 covers 13 residues. CDR3: CASSPDRRGEAFF. The CDR3 region has the DNA TGTGCCAGCAGTCCCGACAGGCGAGGGGAAGCTTTCTTT.

The V gene is TRBV19, the J gene TRBJ1-1; a possible D gene is TRBD1 (5 bases). This CDR3 comprises 12 residues. Trimming stripped 3 bases from V and 8 bases from J, with 10 bases between. Germline CDR1 reads LNHDA; CDR2 reads SQIVND (reference sequence). The CDR3: CASSIGRGEAFF. The CDR3 coding sequence is TGTGCCAGTAGTATCGGAAGGGGCGAAGCTTTCTTT.

In the case of this clone: This CDR3 is also generated by other DNA sequences in the sample. This chain uses TRBV24-1 with TRBJ1-5, with TRBD1 identical over 10 bases. CDR3 size: 15 residues. Looked up from germline, CDR1 is KGHDR and CDR2 is SFDVKD. After removal of 3 bases from V and 4 bases from J, the junction contained 2 bases not matched to a gene. In nucleotides, the CDR3 is TGTGCCACCAGTGATCGGACAGGGGGGAATCAGCCCCAGCATTTT. Its protein product is CATSDRTGGNQPQHF.

The chain is built from TRBV19 and TRBJ1-1, with D maybe TRBD1 (6 bases). Germline CDR1 is LNHDA and CDR2 is SQIVND (reference sequence). CDR3 length: 16 residues. V was shortened by 7 bases and J by 6 bases, with 24 bases between the two germline ends. This CDR3 is CASKEGVEGVYAEAFF. The DNA for the CDR3 is TGTGCCAGTAAAGAAGGGGTTGAGGGGGTCTACGCTGAAGCTTTCTTT.

This rearrangement joins TRBV27 to TRBJ2-7; 11 bases agree with TRBD2. Germline lookup yields CDR1 MNHEY and CDR2 SMNVEV (reference sequence). V shed 6 bases, J shed 3 bases, and the junction held 7 bases outside the gene matches. The CDR3 is made up of 15 amino acids. The CDR3 nucleotides read TGTGCCAGCAGGGGACTAGCGGATGATTTCTACGAGCAGTACTTC. Protein: CASRGLADDFYEQYF.

The chain is built from TRBV19 and TRBJ1-2, with unresolved D. The germline gives CDR1 LNHDA, CDR2 SQIVND (reference sequence). The CDR3 runs to 13 residues. V was trimmed by 5 bases and J by 7 bases, leaving 14 bases between them. This CDR3 is CASSDPRLGGYTF. Written as DNA, the CDR3 is TGTGCCAGTAGTGATCCCCGGTTGGGTGGCTACACCTTC. Together with reference TRBV19 and TRBJ1-2, the CDR3 gives the full variable domain: DGGITQSPKYLFRKEGQNVTLSCEQNLNHDAMYWYRQDPGQGLRLIYYSQIVNDFQKGDIAEGYSVSREKKESFPLTVTSAQKNPTAFYLCASSDPRLGGYTFGSGTRLTVV.

The J gene is TRBJ2-1, the V gene TRBV19; 12 nucleotides align to TRBD2. V was clipped by 2 bases and J by 8 bases; unmatched bases: 10. CDR3 length: 17 amino acids. Germline lookup yields CDR1 LNHDA and CDR2 SQIVND (reference sequence). CDR3: CASSISAASGGAYEQFF. DNA of the CDR3: TGTGCCAGTAGTATATCGGCCGCTAGCGGGGGGGCCTATGAGCAGTTCTTC.

This clone was seen more than once but under ten times. This chain links TRBV2 with TRBJ1-2, with D unclear. Germline V gives CDR1 SNHLY, CDR2 FYNNEI. This CDR3 spans 13 amino acids. V lost 4 bases and J lost 8, with 14 bases in between. The CDR3 DNA is TGTGCCAGCAGTGGAGAATTGGGGTACGGCTACACCTTC. Translated, it gives CASSGELGYGYTF.

The chain's CDR3 is CASSLRGTGGEKLFF. As DNA, the CDR3 is TGTGCCAGCAGCTTACGCGGAACGGGTGGGGAAAAACTGTTTTTT. This chain joins TRBV5-6 and TRBJ1-4; D not certain. Germline CDR1 SGHDT, CDR2 YYEEEE. The CDR3 runs 15 residues. V shed 2 bases and J shed 8 bases, with 16 bases lying between them.

The rearrangement joins TRBV21-1 to TRBJ1-6; the table's D gene call, TRBD1, was not cross checked with the DNA. TRBV21-1 is a recognized pseudogene. The CDR3 loop spans 15 amino acids. The CDR3 coding sequence is TGTGCCAGCAGCGACCGGGACATTGATAATTCACCCCTTCACTTT. Protein product: CASSDRDIDNSPLHF.

The chain combines TRBV29-1 with TRBJ2-1; no definite D call. CDR3 size: 11 residues. Per germline, CDR1 SQVTM and CDR2 ANQGSEA. The V gene lost 3 bases and the J gene lost 8 bases, with 8 bases spanning the gap. The CDR3 loop is CSVERTDEQFF. The DNA for the CDR3 is TGCAGCGTTGAGCGTACGGATGAGCAGTTCTTC.

The genes are TRBV6-5 and TRBJ1-2, with 9 bases aligning to TRBD1. This CDR3 spans 14 amino acids. J lost 4 bases, V lost 11 bases, and 11 bases had no gene match. Germline V gene sequence: CDR1 MNHEY, CDR2 SVGAGI. CDR3 residues: CAVRPGQGFYGYTF. In DNA, the CDR3 is TGTGCCGTCAGACCGGGACAGGGCTTCTATGGCTACACCTTC.

The sample holds one count of this clone. The rearrangement joins TRBV27 to TRBJ2-6, with TRBD1 matching over 7 bases. The germline V gene has CDR1 MNHEY and CDR2 SMNVEV (reference sequence). J was trimmed by 0 bases and V by 3 bases; bases with no gene match: 5. This CDR3 contains 17 residues. The CDR3 spells CASSLGDRLSGANVLTF. DNA of the CDR3: TGTGCCAGCAGTTTGGGGGACAGACTCTCTGGGGCCAACGTCCTGACTTTC.